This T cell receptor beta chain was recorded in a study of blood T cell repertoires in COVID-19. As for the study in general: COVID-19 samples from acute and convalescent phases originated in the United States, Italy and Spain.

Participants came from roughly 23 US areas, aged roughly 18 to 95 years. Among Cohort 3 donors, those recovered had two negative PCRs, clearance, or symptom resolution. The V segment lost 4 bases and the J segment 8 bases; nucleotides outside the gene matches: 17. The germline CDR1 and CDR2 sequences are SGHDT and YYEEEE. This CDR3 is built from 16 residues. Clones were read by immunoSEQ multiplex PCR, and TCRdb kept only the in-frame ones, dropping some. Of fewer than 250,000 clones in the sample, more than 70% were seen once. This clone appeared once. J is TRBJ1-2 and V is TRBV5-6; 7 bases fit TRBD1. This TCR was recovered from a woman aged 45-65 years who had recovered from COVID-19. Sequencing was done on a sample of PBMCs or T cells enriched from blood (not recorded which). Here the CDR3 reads CASSGPEGQYPSGYTF. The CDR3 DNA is TGTGCCAGCAGCGGGCCGGAGGGACAGTACCCGTCCGGCTACACCTTC.